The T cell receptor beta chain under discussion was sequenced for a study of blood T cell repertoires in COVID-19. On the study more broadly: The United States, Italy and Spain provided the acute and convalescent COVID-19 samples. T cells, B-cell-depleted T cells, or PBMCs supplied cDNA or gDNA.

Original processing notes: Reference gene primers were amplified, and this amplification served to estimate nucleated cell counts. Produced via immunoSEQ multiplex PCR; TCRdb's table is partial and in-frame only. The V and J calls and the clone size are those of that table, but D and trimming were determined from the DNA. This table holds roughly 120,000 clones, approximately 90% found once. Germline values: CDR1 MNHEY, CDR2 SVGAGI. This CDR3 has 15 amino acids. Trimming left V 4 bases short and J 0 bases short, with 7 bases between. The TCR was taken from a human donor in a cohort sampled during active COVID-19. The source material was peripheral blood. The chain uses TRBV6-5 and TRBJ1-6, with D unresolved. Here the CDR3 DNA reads TGTGCCAGCAGTTCTGTTAGCTCCTATAATTCACCCCTCCACTTT. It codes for CASSSVSSYNSPLHF.